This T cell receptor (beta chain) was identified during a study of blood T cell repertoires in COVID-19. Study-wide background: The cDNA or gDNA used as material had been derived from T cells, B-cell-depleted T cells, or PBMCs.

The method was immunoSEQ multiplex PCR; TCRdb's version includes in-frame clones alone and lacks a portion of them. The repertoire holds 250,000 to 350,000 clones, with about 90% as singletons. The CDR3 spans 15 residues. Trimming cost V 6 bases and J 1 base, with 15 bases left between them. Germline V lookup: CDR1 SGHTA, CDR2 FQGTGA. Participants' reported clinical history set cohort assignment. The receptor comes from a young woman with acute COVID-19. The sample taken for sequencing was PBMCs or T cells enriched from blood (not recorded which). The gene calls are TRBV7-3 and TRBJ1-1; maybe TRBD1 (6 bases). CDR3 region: CASRLTAGANTEAFF. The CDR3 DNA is TGTGCCAGCAGACTTACCGCAGGGGCGAACACTGAAGCTTTCTTT.